This T cell receptor (beta chain) stems from a study of siplizumab effects on memory and regulatory T cells. Findings and limits, study-wide: In roughly 80-96% of proliferating CD4+ or CD8+ clones, a naive or memory phenotype could not be assigned. Only a minor fraction of alloreactive clones mapped to unstimulated subsets. Memory T cells appeared less diverse than naive cells, which seemed to contribute substantially to alloresponse.

Assayed TCR templates numbered about 10^5 for each sample. Profiled with immunoSEQ multiplex PCR; TCRdb holds only in-frame clones, not every one. The repertoire holds around 100,000 clones, with about 94% as singletons. The CDR3 contains 15 residues. After removal of 7 bases from V and 4 bases from J, the junction contained 7 bases not matched to a gene. Germline loops: CDR1 SGHRS, CDR2 YFSETQ. Remarks on this clone: Its antigen is still unknown.

Sample: Tregs sorted from blood. The V call is TRBV5-1, the J call TRBJ2-3; TRBD1 agrees at 12 bases. The receptor was derived from a human donor in good health. CDR3 protein: CASGGTGGLADTQYF. In DNA form, the CDR3 reads TGCGCCAGCGGAGGGACAGGGGGCCTGGCAGATACGCAGTATTTT.